What follows is one T cell receptor (beta chain) and its context. The repertoire was sequenced with immunoSEQ multiplex PCR; TCRdb's copy has only in-frame clones and lacks some. The sample has some 97,000 clones, approximately 94% seen once. This CDR3 is built from 16 residues. Germline assignment: CDR1 SGDLS and CDR2 YYNGEE. V was trimmed by 4 bases and J by 0 bases, leaving 17 bases between them. This record comes from a study of T cell changes during pregnancy in multiple sclerosis. The clonotype originates from a female donor with multiple sclerosis, enrolled in a pregnancy study. The genes are TRBV9 and TRBJ2-7; maybe TRBD2 (6 bases). Here the sequenced sample was peripheral blood, taken before pregnancy. This CDR3 reads CASSPRPGLSSYEQYF. For the CDR3, the DNA is TGTGCCAGCAGCCCTAGACCGGGACTTAGCTCCTACGAGCAGTACTTC.